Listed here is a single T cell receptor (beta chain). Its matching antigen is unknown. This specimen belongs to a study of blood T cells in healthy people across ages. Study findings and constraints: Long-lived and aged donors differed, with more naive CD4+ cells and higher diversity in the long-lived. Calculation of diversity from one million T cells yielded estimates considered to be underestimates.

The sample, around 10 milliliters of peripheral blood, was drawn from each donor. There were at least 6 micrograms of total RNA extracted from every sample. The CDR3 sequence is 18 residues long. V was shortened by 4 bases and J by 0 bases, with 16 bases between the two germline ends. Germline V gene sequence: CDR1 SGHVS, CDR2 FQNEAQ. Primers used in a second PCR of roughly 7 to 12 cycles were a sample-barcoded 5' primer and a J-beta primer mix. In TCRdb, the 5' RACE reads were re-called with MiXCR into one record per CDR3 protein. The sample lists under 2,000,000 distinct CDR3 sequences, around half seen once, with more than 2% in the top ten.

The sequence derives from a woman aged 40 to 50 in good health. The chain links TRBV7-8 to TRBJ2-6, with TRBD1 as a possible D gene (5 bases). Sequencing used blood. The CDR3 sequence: CASSSLTGPLSGANVLTF. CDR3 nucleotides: TGTGCCAGCAGCTCCTTAACAGGTCCCCTCTCTGGGGCCAACGTCCTGACTTTC. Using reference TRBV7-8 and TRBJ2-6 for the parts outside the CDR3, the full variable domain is GAGVSQSPRYKVAKRGQDVALRCDPISGHVSLFWYQQALGQGPEFLTYFQNEAQLDKSGLPSDRFFAERPEGSVSTLKIQRTQQEDSAVYLCASSSLTGPLSGANVLTFGAGSRLTVL.